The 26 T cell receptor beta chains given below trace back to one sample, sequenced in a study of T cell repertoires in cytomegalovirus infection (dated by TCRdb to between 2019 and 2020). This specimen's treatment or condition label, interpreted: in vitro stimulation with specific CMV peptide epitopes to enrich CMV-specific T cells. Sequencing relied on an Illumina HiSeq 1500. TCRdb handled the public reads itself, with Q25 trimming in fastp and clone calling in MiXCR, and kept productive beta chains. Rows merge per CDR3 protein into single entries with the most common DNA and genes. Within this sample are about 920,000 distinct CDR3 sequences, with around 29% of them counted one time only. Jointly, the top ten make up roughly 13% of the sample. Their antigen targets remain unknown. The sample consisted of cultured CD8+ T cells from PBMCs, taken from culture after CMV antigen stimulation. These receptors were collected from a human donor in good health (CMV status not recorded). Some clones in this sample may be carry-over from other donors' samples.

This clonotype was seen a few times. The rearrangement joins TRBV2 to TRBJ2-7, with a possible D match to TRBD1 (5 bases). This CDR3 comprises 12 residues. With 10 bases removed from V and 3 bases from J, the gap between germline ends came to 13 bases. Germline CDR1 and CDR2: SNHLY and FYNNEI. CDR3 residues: CATYTDIYEQYF. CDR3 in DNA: TGTGCCACCTACACGGACATCTACGAGCAGTACTTC.

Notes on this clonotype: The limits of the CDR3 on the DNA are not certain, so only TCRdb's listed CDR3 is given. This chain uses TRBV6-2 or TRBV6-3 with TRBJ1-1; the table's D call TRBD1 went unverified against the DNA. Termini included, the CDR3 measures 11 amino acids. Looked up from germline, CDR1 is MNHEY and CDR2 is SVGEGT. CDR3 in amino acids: CASTSGLEAFF.

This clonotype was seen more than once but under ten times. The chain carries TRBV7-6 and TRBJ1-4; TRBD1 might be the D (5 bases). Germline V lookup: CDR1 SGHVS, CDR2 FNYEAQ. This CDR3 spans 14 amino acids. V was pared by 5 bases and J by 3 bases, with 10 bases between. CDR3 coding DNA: TGTGCCAGCAGCCGAGCGGGGGCTAATGAAAAACTGTTTTTT. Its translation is CASSRAGANEKLFF.

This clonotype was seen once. Here the CDR3 DNA reads TGTGCCAGTAGTATAACAGACGGCAATCAGCCCCAGCATTTT. As protein: CASSITDGNQPQHF. The J gene is TRBJ1-5, the V gene TRBV19; D unclear. The CDR3 covers 14 residues. Between the trimmed V and J ends, which lost 2 bases and 2 bases, there was a span of 7 bases. From germline, CDR1 is LNHDA and CDR2 SQIVND (reference sequence).

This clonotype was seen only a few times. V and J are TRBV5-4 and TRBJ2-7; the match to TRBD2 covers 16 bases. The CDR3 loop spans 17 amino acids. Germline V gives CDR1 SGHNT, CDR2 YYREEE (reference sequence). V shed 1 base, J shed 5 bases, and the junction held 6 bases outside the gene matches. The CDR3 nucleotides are TGTGCCAGCAGCTTGCCGGGACTAGCGGGGGGGCCCAACGAGCAGTACTTC. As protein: CASSLPGLAGGPNEQYF. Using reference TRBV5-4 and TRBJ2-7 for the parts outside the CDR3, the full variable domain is ETGVTQSPTHLIKTRGQQVTLRCSSQSGHNTVSWYQQALGQGPQFIFQYYREEENGRGNFPPRFSGLQFPNYSSELNVNALELDDSALYLCASSLPGLAGGPNEQYFGPGTRLTVT.

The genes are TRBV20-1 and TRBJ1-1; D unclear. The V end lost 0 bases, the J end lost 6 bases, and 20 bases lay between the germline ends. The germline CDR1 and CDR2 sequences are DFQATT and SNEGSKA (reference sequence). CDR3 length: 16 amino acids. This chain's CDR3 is CSARDHGEAPTAEAFF. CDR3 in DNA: TGCAGTGCTAGAGATCACGGGGAGGCCCCGACGGCTGAAGCTTTCTTT.

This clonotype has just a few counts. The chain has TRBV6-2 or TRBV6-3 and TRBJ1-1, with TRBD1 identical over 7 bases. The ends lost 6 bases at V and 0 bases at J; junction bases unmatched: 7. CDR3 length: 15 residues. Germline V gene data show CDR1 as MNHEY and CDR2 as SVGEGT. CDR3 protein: CASSFTGTVNTEAFF. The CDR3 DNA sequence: TGTGCCAGCAGCTTCACCGGGACAGTGAACACTGAAGCTTTCTTT.

The CDR3: CASSRSRVKGNLETQYF. CDR3 bases: TGTGCCAGCAGCCGCTCTAGAGTAAAAGGGAACCTAGAGACCCAGTACTTC. The chain combines TRBV4-2 with TRBJ2-5; D is unclear. Trimming left V 4 bases short and J 4 bases short, with 22 bases between. The CDR3 runs to 17 residues. Germline V gives CDR1 LGHNA, CDR2 YNFKEQ.

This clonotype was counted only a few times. CDR3 DNA sequence: TGTGCCAGTGCAACTAATGAAAAACTGTTTTTT. Translated: CASATNEKLFF. The chain combines TRBV19 with TRBJ1-4, with D uncertain. The germline V gene encodes CDR1 LNHDA and CDR2 SQIVND (reference sequence). The ends were cut back, 8 bases at V and 0 bases at J, with 1 base in the middle. The CDR3 has 11 amino acids.

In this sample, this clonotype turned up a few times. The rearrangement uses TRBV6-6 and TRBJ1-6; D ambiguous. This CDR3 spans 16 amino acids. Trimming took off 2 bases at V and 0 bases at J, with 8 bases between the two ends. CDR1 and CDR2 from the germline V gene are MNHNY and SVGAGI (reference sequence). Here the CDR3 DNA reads TGTGCCAGCAGTTACGGGGAGAGCTCCTATAATTCACCCCTCCACTTT. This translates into CASSYGESSYNSPLHF.

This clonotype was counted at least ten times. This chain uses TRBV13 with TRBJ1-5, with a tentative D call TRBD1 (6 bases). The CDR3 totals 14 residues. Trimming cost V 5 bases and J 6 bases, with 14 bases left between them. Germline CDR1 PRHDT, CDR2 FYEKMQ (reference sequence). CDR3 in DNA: TGTGCCAGCAGCGAAGGGGGTAGGACTCAGCCCCAGCATTTT. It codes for CASSEGGRTQPQHF.

The CDR3 here is CANGQGGNYGYTF. The CDR3 nucleotides are TGTGCCAACGGGCAGGGGGGAAACTATGGCTACACCTTC. V gene TRBV2 combines with J gene TRBJ1-2; TRBD1 agrees at 7 bases. Germline V CDR1 and CDR2: SNHLY, FYNNEI. Trimming cost V 10 bases and J 2 bases; bases outside gene matches: 7. The CDR3 has 13 amino acids.

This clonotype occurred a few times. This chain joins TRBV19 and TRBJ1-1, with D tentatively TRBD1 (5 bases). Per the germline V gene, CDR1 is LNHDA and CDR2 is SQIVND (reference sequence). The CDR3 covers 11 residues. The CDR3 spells CVGASGTEAFF. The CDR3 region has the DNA TGTGTTGGGGCGAGTGGCACTGAAGCTTTCTTT.

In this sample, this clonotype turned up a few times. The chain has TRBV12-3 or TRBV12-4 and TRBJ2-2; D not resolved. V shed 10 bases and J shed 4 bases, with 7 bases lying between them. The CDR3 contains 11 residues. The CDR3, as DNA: TGTGCCACCTACAGCACCGGGGAGCTGTTTTTT. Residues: CATYSTGELFF.

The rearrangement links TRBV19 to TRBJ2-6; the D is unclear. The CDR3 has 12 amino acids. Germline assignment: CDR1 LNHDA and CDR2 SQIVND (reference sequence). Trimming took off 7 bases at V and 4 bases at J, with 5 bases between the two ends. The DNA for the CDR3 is TGTGCCAGTACCCCAGGGGCCAACGTCCTGACTTTC. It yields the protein CASTPGANVLTF.

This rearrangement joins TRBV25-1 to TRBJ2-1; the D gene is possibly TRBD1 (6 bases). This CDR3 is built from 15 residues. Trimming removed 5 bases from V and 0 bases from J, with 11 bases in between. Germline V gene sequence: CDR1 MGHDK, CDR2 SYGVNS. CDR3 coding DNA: TGTGCCAGCAGTACGTGGGACACCTCCTACAATGAGCAGTTCTTC. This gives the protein CASSTWDTSYNEQFF.

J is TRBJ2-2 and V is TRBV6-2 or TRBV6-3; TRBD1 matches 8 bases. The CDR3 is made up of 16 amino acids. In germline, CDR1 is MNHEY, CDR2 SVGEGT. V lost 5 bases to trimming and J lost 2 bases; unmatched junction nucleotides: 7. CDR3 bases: TGTGCCAGCAGTCCCGGACAGGGTATCAACACCGGGGAGCTGTTTTTT. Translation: CASSPGQGINTGELFF.

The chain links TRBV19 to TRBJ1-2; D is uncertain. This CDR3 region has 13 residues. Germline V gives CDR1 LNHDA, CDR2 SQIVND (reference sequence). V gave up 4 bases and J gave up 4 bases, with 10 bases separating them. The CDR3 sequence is CASSKNPTYGYTF. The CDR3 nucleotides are TGTGCCAGTAGTAAAAACCCCACCTATGGCTACACCTTC.

Here the CDR3 DNA reads TGTGCCAGCAGTTACACTGACAGTTCCTCGGGCGAGCAGTACTTC. Translated, it gives CASSYTDSSSGEQYF. The V and J genes are TRBV6-5 and TRBJ2-7; D is perhaps TRBD1 (5 bases). This CDR3 contains 15 residues. V shed 2 bases and J shed 6 bases, with 17 bases lying between them. Per the germline V gene, CDR1 is MNHEY and CDR2 is SVGAGI.

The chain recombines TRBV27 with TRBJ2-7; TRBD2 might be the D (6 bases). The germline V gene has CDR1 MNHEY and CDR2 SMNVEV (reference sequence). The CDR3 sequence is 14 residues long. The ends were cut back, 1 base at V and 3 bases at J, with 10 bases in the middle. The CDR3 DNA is TGTGCCAGCAGTTTATATAGCGGCTACTACGAGCAGTACTTC. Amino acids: CASSLYSGYYEQYF.

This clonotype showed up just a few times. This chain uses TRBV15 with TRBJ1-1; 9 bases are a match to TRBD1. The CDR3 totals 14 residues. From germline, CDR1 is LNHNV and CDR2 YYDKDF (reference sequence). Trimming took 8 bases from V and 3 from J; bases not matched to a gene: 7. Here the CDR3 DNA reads TGTGCCACCGGAGGGAGGACAGGGGACACTGAAGCTTTCTTT. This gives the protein CATGGRTGDTEAFF.

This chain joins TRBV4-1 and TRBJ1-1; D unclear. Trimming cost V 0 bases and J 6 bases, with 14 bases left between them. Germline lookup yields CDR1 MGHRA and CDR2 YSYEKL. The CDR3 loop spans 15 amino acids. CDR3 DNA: TGCGCCAGCAGCCAAGAAGGGCAGGTGGGCGCTGAAGCTTTCTTT. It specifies CASSQEGQVGAEAFF.

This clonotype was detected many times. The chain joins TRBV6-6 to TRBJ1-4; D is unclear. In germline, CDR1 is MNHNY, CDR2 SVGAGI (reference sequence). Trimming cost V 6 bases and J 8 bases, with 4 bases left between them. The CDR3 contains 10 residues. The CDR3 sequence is CASSREKLFF. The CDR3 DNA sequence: TGTGCCAGCAGCCGCGAAAAACTGTTTTTT.

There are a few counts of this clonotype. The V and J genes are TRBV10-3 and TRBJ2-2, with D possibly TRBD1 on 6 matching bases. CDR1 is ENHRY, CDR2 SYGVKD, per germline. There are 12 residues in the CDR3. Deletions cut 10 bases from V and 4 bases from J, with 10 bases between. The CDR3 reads CATTGSTGELFF. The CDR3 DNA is TGTGCCACCACAGGGAGCACCGGGGAGCTGTTTTTT.

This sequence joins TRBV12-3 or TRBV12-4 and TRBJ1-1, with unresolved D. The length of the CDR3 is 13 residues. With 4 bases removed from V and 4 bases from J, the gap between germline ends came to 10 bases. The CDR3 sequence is CASSYLPGTEAFF. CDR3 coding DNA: TGTGCCAGCAGTTACCTCCCGGGCACTGAAGCTTTCTTT.

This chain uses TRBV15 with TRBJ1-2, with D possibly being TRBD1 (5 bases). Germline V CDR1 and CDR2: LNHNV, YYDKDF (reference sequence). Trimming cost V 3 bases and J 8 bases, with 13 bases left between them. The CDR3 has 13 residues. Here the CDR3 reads CATSSPGTYGYTF. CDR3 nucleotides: TGTGCCACCAGCAGTCCCGGGACTTACGGCTACACCTTC.